Listed below are T cell receptor beta chains from one sample, sequenced in a study of T cells in Graves' hyperthyroidism and ophthalmopathy. TCRdb processed the multiplex PCR reads anew with MiXCR; each CDR3 protein has one entry. The data show around 450,000 distinct CDR3 sequences, 15% to 18% seen once. Sequencing was done on a sample of blood. These receptors came from a woman aged 18-29 years with Graves' hyperthyroidism. CDR3s include the opening cysteine and the closing phenylalanine or tryptophan. The order of the fields is V gene, clone size, D gene, J gene, CDR3 DNA, CDR3 protein. D genes are given only for firm matches. Clone size is given for some rows only: seen once, a few or many times, or a class if the clone is expanded.

v_call: TRBV18
clone_size: many
d_call: .
j_call: TRBJ1-2
cdr3_nt: TGTGCCAGCTCACCACCGGAAGTTAACTATGGCTACACCTTC
cdr3_aa: CASSPPEVNYGYTF

v_call: TRBV5-4
clone_size: many
d_call: .
j_call: TRBJ1-2
cdr3_nt: TGTGCCAGCAGCTCTACAGGGAGTGGATATGGCTACACCTTC
cdr3_aa: CASSSTGSGYGYTF

v_call: TRBV7-6
clone_size: .
d_call: TRBD2
j_call: TRBJ2-1
cdr3_nt: TGTGCCAGCAGCAGGACTAGCGGGGACCTCAATGAGCAGTTCTTC
cdr3_aa: CASSRTSGDLNEQFF

v_call: TRBV18
clone_size: many
d_call: TRBD1
j_call: TRBJ2-5
cdr3_nt: TGTGCCAGCTCACTGCACAGGGGGGAGACCCAGTACTTC
cdr3_aa: CASSLHRGETQYF

v_call: TRBV20-1
clone_size: .
d_call: .
j_call: TRBJ1-1
cdr3_nt: TGCAGTGCTAGAGATGTCGCAGGTCGGAGAGGTAGGAACACTGAAGCTTTCTTT
cdr3_aa: CSARDVAGRRGRNTEAFF

v_call: TRBV9
clone_size: .
d_call: TRBD2
j_call: TRBJ2-7
cdr3_nt: TGTGCCAGCAGCCCAAGGTACTCGCGGGGGGTCGAGCAGTACTTC
cdr3_aa: CASSPRYSRGVEQYF

v_call: TRBV30
clone_size: .
d_call: .
j_call: TRBJ1-2
cdr3_nt: TGTGCCTGGAGTGTAGGGACCTTCTCCGCGGGCTACACCTTC
cdr3_aa: CAWSVGTFSAGYTF

v_call: TRBV15
clone_size: many
d_call: .
j_call: TRBJ1-6
cdr3_nt: TGTGCCACCAGCAGAGGCGGCCGGAGTTCACCCCTCCACTTT
cdr3_aa: CATSRGGRSSPLHF

v_call: TRBV11-3
clone_size: many
d_call: TRBD2
j_call: TRBJ2-3
cdr3_nt: TGTGCCAGCGCTTCTATAGCGGGGGCCACAGATACGCAGTATTTT
cdr3_aa: CASASIAGATDTQYF

v_call: TRBV12-3/TRBV12-4
clone_size: many
d_call: TRBD1
j_call: TRBJ1-3
cdr3_nt: TGTGCCAGCAGTCCGCGACAGGGGCGAGGAGGAAACACCATATATTTT
cdr3_aa: CASSPRQGRGGNTIYF

v_call: TRBV20-1
clone_size: .
d_call: TRBD1
j_call: TRBJ2-5
cdr3_nt: TGCAGTGCTAGAGATCGGGACAGGGGGCTCGAGACCCAGTACTTC
cdr3_aa: CSARDRDRGLETQYF

v_call: TRBV19
clone_size: .
d_call: TRBD1
j_call: TRBJ2-1
cdr3_nt: TGTGCCAGTAGTCGACAGGGCGCAATTAACAATGAGCAGTTCTTC
cdr3_aa: CASSRQGAINNEQFF

v_call: TRBV11-2
clone_size: many
d_call: .
j_call: TRBJ2-7
cdr3_nt: TGTGCCAGCAGCTCCCCGAGGCCCAGCCTGGCCGACGAGCAGTACTTC
cdr3_aa: CASSSPRPSLADEQYF

v_call: TRBV7-8
clone_size: many
d_call: .
j_call: TRBJ2-5
cdr3_nt: TGTGCCAGCACCCAAGGGGCAGGGGGGGAGACCCAGTACTTC
cdr3_aa: CASTQGAGGETQYF

v_call: TRBV27
clone_size: many
d_call: .
j_call: TRBJ2-7
cdr3_nt: TGTGTGACGGGGATGAGCTCCTACGAGCAGTACTTC
cdr3_aa: CVTGMSSYEQYF

v_call: TRBV12-5
clone_size: many
d_call: .
j_call: TRBJ2-1
cdr3_nt: TGTGCTAGTGGCCGGGGGAATGAGCAGTTCTTC
cdr3_aa: CASGRGNEQFF

v_call: TRBV3-1
clone_size: many
d_call: .
j_call: TRBJ1-6
cdr3_nt: TGTGCCAGCAGCCAAGGGTCCGCCGGAGATTCACCCCTCCACTTT
cdr3_aa: CASSQGSAGDSPLHF

v_call: TRBV12-3/TRBV12-4
clone_size: many
d_call: .
j_call: TRBJ2-2
cdr3_nt: TGTGCCAGCAGTTTCTGGGAAGCGAACACCGGGGAGCTGTTTTTT
cdr3_aa: CASSFWEANTGELFF

v_call: TRBV7-9
clone_size: many
d_call: .
j_call: TRBJ2-5
cdr3_nt: TGTGCCAGCAGCTCTAAGGACTCTAGGATTCAAGAGACCCAGTACTTC
cdr3_aa: CASSSKDSRIQETQYF

v_call: TRBV30
clone_size: many
d_call: TRBD1
j_call: TRBJ1-2
cdr3_nt: TGTGCCTGGAGTGGACAGGGTCGTGGCTACACCTTC
cdr3_aa: CAWSGQGRGYTF

v_call: TRBV5-1
clone_size: .
d_call: TRBD1
j_call: TRBJ1-2
cdr3_nt: TGCGCCAGCAGGGACAGGGGTGATGGCTACACCTTC
cdr3_aa: CASRDRGDGYTF

v_call: TRBV6-5
clone_size: many
d_call: .
j_call: TRBJ2-1
cdr3_nt: TGTGCCAGCAGTTATGGAGGGTCACAAGGGCCTGCGTTCTTC
cdr3_aa: CASSYGGSQGPAFF

v_call: TRBV5-1
clone_size: many
d_call: TRBD1
j_call: TRBJ1-5
cdr3_nt: TGCGCCAGCAGCTTGGGACAGGGGAGCGATCAGCCCCAGCATTTT
cdr3_aa: CASSLGQGSDQPQHF

v_call: TRBV19
clone_size: many
d_call: TRBD2
j_call: TRBJ2-1
cdr3_nt: TGTGCCAGTAGTATAGCCCCTTTGGTTAGCGGGAGGGCCGAGCTATACAATGAGCAGTTCTTC
cdr3_aa: CASSIAPLVSGRAELYNEQFF

v_call: TRBV13
clone_size: many
d_call: .
j_call: TRBJ1-6
cdr3_nt: TGTGCCAGCAGCTTAGGAAACAGGGCCACTTTACCCCTCCACTTT
cdr3_aa: CASSLGNRATLPLHF

v_call: TRBV19
clone_size: many
d_call: TRBD2
j_call: TRBJ2-5
cdr3_nt: TGTGCCAGTAGCCTCGGACTAGCGGGACTACAAGAGACCCAGTACTTC
cdr3_aa: CASSLGLAGLQETQYF

v_call: TRBV6-5
clone_size: many
d_call: .
j_call: TRBJ2-5
cdr3_nt: TGTGCCAGCAGTTACCCGGCCCGACAAGAGACCCAGTACTTC
cdr3_aa: CASSYPARQETQYF

v_call: TRBV20-1
clone_size: many
d_call: .
j_call: TRBJ2-4
cdr3_nt: TGCAGTGCATTGGGGGAGGCCAAAAACATTCAGTACTTC
cdr3_aa: CSALGEAKNIQYF

v_call: TRBV11-3
clone_size: .
d_call: .
j_call: TRBJ2-1
cdr3_nt: TGTGCCAGCACGCAAAGGGGGGGACTCGATGAGCAGTTCTTC
cdr3_aa: CASTQRGGLDEQFF

v_call: TRBV10-3
clone_size: .
d_call: TRBD1
j_call: TRBJ1-2
cdr3_nt: TGTGCCATCAGTCAACCGGGACAGGGCAGTGGCTACACCTTC
cdr3_aa: CAISQPGQGSGYTF

v_call: TRBV4-1
clone_size: few
d_call: TRBD2
j_call: TRBJ2-2
cdr3_nt: TGCGCCAGCAGCCAAGATCGCGGGACTAGCGGACTCACCGGGGAGCTGTTTTTT
cdr3_aa: CASSQDRGTSGLTGELFF

v_call: TRBV12-3/TRBV12-4
clone_size: many
d_call: .
j_call: TRBJ2-1
cdr3_nt: TGTGCCAGCAGTTTAATGGCGCCAGGACAGTTCTTC
cdr3_aa: CASSLMAPGQFF

v_call: TRBV4-1
clone_size: many
d_call: .
j_call: TRBJ2-5
cdr3_nt: TGCGCCAGCAGCCGACTGGAGCAAGAGACCCAGTACTTC
cdr3_aa: CASSRLEQETQYF

v_call: TRBV20-1
clone_size: many
d_call: TRBD1
j_call: TRBJ1-6
cdr3_nt: TGCAGTGCTAGAGATAGGGACAGGGGAGATAATTCACCCCTCCACTTT
cdr3_aa: CSARDRDRGDNSPLHF

v_call: TRBV9
clone_size: many
d_call: .
j_call: TRBJ1-3
cdr3_nt: TGTGCCAGCAGCAAACGACCCAAGCCCAACTCTGGAAACACCATATATTTT
cdr3_aa: CASSKRPKPNSGNTIYF

v_call: TRBV10-3
clone_size: few
d_call: TRBD2
j_call: TRBJ2-7
cdr3_nt: TGTGCCGTCAGTTTCGGGGGGAGAGGTTACGAGCAGTACTTC
cdr3_aa: CAVSFGGRGYEQYF

v_call: TRBV28
clone_size: many
d_call: .
j_call: TRBJ1-2
cdr3_nt: TGTGCCAGCAGTTCCAGGGTCTATGGCTACACCTTC
cdr3_aa: CASSSRVYGYTF

v_call: TRBV6-1
clone_size: many
d_call: .
j_call: TRBJ2-1
cdr3_nt: TGTGCCAGCAGTCGAAACGCATATACGGGCAATGAGCAGTTCTTC
cdr3_aa: CASSRNAYTGNEQFF

v_call: TRBV5-1
clone_size: many
d_call: TRBD1
j_call: TRBJ2-3
cdr3_nt: TGCGCCAGCAGCTCGTGGACAGGGCGTAGCACAGATACGCAGTATTTT
cdr3_aa: CASSSWTGRSTDTQYF

v_call: TRBV12-3/TRBV12-4
clone_size: few
d_call: TRBD2
j_call: TRBJ2-7
cdr3_nt: TGTGCCAGCAGTCCACTAGCGGGAGTCCCCTACGAGCAGTACTTC
cdr3_aa: CASSPLAGVPYEQYF

v_call: TRBV4-1
clone_size: few
d_call: .
j_call: TRBJ2-3
cdr3_nt: TGCGCCAGCAGCCCACAAGGAGTAGCGGTCAGCACAGATACGCAGTATTTT
cdr3_aa: CASSPQGVAVSTDTQYF

v_call: TRBV5-1
clone_size: few
d_call: .
j_call: TRBJ2-7
cdr3_nt: TGCGCCAGCAGCTTGACAGTCGGGGACTACGAGCAGTACTTC
cdr3_aa: CASSLTVGDYEQYF

v_call: TRBV10-3
clone_size: many
d_call: .
j_call: TRBJ2-3
cdr3_nt: TGTGCCATCAGTGCCCGGACAAGGGACCCCAGCACAGATACGCAGTATTTT
cdr3_aa: CAISARTRDPSTDTQYF

v_call: TRBV20-1
clone_size: .
d_call: .
j_call: TRBJ1-5
cdr3_nt: TGCAGTGCTAGAGATCGAGGTGAGAGTCAGCCCCAGCATTTT
cdr3_aa: CSARDRGESQPQHF

v_call: TRBV19
clone_size: many
d_call: .
j_call: TRBJ1-1
cdr3_nt: TGTGCCAGTAGGATAGGAGGGATGAACACTGAAGCTTTCTTT
cdr3_aa: CASRIGGMNTEAFF

v_call: TRBV10-3
clone_size: .
d_call: TRBD2
j_call: TRBJ2-1
cdr3_nt: TGTGCCATCGACATAGCGGGAAGATGGAATGAGCAGTTCTTC
cdr3_aa: CAIDIAGRWNEQFF

v_call: TRBV9
clone_size: few
d_call: .
j_call: TRBJ1-2
cdr3_nt: TGTGCCAGCAGCGTCCAGGGGTTTGGGGGCTACACCTTC
cdr3_aa: CASSVQGFGGYTF

v_call: TRBV27
clone_size: .
d_call: .
j_call: TRBJ1-6
cdr3_nt: TGTGCCAGCAGTTTATCGTACCTGGGATATAATTCACCCCTCCACTTT
cdr3_aa: CASSLSYLGYNSPLHF

v_call: TRBV29-1
clone_size: many
d_call: .
j_call: TRBJ2-5
cdr3_nt: TGCAGCGTCCTGGAGGTGGAAGAGACCCAGTACTTC
cdr3_aa: CSVLEVEETQYF

v_call: TRBV7-6
clone_size: .
d_call: .
j_call: TRBJ2-4
cdr3_nt: TGTGCCAGCAGCTGGTCGGATGGAAACATTCAGTACTTC
cdr3_aa: CASSWSDGNIQYF

v_call: TRBV7-3
clone_size: many
d_call: TRBD2
j_call: TRBJ2-1
cdr3_nt: TGTGCCAGCAGCTTAGAGGGACTAGTCGATGAGCAGTTCTTC
cdr3_aa: CASSLEGLVDEQFF

v_call: TRBV3-1
clone_size: .
d_call: TRBD1
j_call: TRBJ1-6
cdr3_nt: TGTGCCAGCAGCCACGGGACAGCTAATTCACCCCTCCACTTT
cdr3_aa: CASSHGTANSPLHF

v_call: TRBV4-1
clone_size: many
d_call: .
j_call: TRBJ2-7
cdr3_nt: TGCGCCAGCAGCCAAGTCGGGGTATCCTACGAGCAGTACTTC
cdr3_aa: CASSQVGVSYEQYF